This TCR beta chain was sequenced in a study of cytomegalovirus exposure and HLA in healthy donors. Study-level results: Many donors carried some public TCRs, although rarity characterized most TCR sequences.

Details on this clone: Antigen: not known.

Primers: 60 Vbeta forward and 13 Jbeta reverse. Profiled with immunoSEQ multiplex PCR; TCRdb holds only in-frame clones, not every one. The table records approximately 140,000 clones, less than 85% of them present only once. V lost 2 bases to trimming and J lost 6 bases, with 18 bases between them. There are 15 residues in the CDR3. In germline, CDR1 is SGDLS, CDR2 YYNGEE. The receptor was derived from a man between 45 and 60 years old in good health and CMV-seropositive. The chain links TRBV9 to TRBJ2-7; D unclear. Source material: PBMCs. The CDR3 spells CASSVQGGPFGEQYF. The CDR3 nucleotides are TGTGCCAGCAGCGTCCAAGGTGGGCCTTTCGGCGAGCAGTACTTC.